A single sample gave rise to the 5 T cell receptor beta chains below, sequenced in a study of blood T cell repertoires in COVID-19. The method was immunoSEQ multiplex PCR; TCRdb's version includes in-frame clones alone and lacks a portion of them. The repertoire consists of tens of thousands of clones, with just over 70% occurring once and the leading ten covering over 50%. Material: PBMCs or T cells enriched from blood (not recorded which). Source of these receptors: a woman between 55 and 75 years old who had been exposed to COVID-19.

The gene calls are TRBV5-4 and TRBJ1-3, with D maybe TRBD1 (5 bases). The CDR3 spans 16 residues. Germline V CDR1 and CDR2: SGHNT, YYREEE (reference sequence). Trimming pared 3 bases from V and 2 bases from J, leaving 15 bases between. The CDR3 region has the DNA TGTGCCAGCAGCTCCTCGCAGGGCCTCGCTGGAAACACCATATATTTT. Its protein is CASSSSQGLAGNTIYF.

The CDR3 protein is CASSLRGSTYEQYF. DNA for the CDR3: TGTGCCAGCAGTCTCAGGGGTTCCACCTACGAGCAGTACTTC. This chain uses TRBV28 with TRBJ2-7, with D perhaps TRBD1 (6 bases). V was shortened by 5 bases and J by 2 bases, with 13 bases between the two germline ends. CDR1 is MDHEN, CDR2 SYDVKM, per germline. There are 14 residues in the CDR3. The full variable domain, completed using reference TRBV28 and TRBJ2-7, is DVKVTQSSRYLVKRTGEKVFLECVQDMDHENMFWYRQDPGLGLRLIYFSYDVKMKEKGDIPEGYSVSREKKERFSLILESASTNQTSMYLCASSLRGSTYEQYFGPGTRLTVT.

The gene calls are TRBV19 and TRBJ2-2; D perhaps matches TRBD2 (6 bases). The V gene lost 0 bases and the J gene lost 4 bases, with 15 bases spanning the gap. Germline loops: CDR1 LNHDA, CDR2 SQIVND (reference sequence). The CDR3 sequence is 17 residues long. Here the CDR3 DNA reads TGTGCCAGTAGTATAGATCGCGGAGGGTTCGGCACCGGGGAGCTGTTTTTT. It is translated as CASSIDRGGFGTGELFF.

The rearrangement uses TRBV9 and TRBJ1-2; D is uncertain. Germline CDR1 SGDLS, CDR2 YYNGEE. V lost 4 bases and J lost 6, with 10 bases in between. This CDR3 is built from 12 residues. In nucleotides, the CDR3 is TGTGCCAGCAGCACCCGACGGGATGGCTACACCTTC. This sequence encodes CASSTRRDGYTF.

The chain recombines TRBV19 with TRBJ1-1; unclear D gene. Germline values: CDR1 LNHDA, CDR2 SQIVND (reference sequence). This CDR3 has 14 residues. V was cut by 3 bases and J by 4 bases, with 12 bases left in between. This CDR3 is CASSIYFGGTEAFF. The CDR3 coding sequence is TGTGCCAGTAGTATCTATTTCGGTGGCACTGAAGCTTTCTTT.